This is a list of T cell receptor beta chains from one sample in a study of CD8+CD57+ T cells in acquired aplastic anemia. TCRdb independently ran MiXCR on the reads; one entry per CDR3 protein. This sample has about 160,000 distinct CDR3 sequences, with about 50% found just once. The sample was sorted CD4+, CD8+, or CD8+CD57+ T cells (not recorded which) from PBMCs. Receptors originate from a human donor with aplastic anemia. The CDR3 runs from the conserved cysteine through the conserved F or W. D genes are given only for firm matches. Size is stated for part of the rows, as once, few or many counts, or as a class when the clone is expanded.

CDR3: CASSPLRRGGYEQYF
DNA: TGTGCCAGCAGCCCGCTCAGGAGGGGTGGCTACGAGCAGTACTTC
J: TRBJ2-7
V: TRBV6-1
D: NA
size: NA

CDR3: CASSARTGTEAFF
DNA: TGCGCCAGCAGCGCTCGGACGGGGACTGAAGCTTTCTTT
J: TRBJ1-1
V: TRBV5-1
D: NA
size: NA

CDR3: CASISLTYEQYF
DNA: TGTGCCAGCATTAGCCTTACTTACGAGCAGTACTTC
J: TRBJ2-7
V: TRBV6-1
D: NA
size: NA

CDR3: CASSIGKGSDTQYF
DNA: TGTGCCAGTAGTATAGGAAAGGGGAGCGATACGCAGTATTTT
J: TRBJ2-3
V: TRBV19
D: NA
size: once

CDR3: CASSTSTGVFYEQYF
DNA: TGTGCCAGTAGTACCTCGACAGGAGTCTTCTACGAGCAGTACTTC
J: TRBJ2-7
V: TRBV19
D: NA
size: few

CDR3: CASSFGRVVDTQYF
DNA: TGTGCCAGCAGCTTTGGCCGTGTTGTGGATACGCAGTATTTT
J: TRBJ2-3
V: TRBV11-3
D: NA
size: NA

CDR3: CAISRRGAGNEQFF
DNA: TGTGCCATCAGCCGGAGGGGGGCCGGCAATGAGCAGTTCTTC
J: TRBJ2-1
V: TRBV10-3
D: NA
size: NA

CDR3: CATSDLGGRTGELFF
DNA: TGTGCCACCAGTGATTTGGGGGGGCGCACCGGGGAGCTGTTTTTT
J: TRBJ2-2
V: TRBV24-1
D: NA
size: few

CDR3: CASSQEGQGVGWEQYF
DNA: TGCGCCAGCAGCCAAGAGGGTCAGGGTGTTGGGTGGGAGCAGTACTTC
J: TRBJ2-7
V: TRBV4-1
D: NA
size: many

CDR3: CSAKVAGSDTDTQYF
DNA: TGCAGTGCGAAAGTAGCGGGGTCTGACACAGATACGCAGTATTTT
J: TRBJ2-3
V: TRBV20-1
D: TRBD2
size: NA

CDR3: CATSRDNRREKLFF
DNA: TGTGCCACCAGCAGAGATAACAGGCGTGAAAAACTGTTTTTT
J: TRBJ1-4
V: TRBV15
D: NA
size: NA

CDR3: CASALSTGLNTEAFF
DNA: TGTGCCAGTGCCCTCTCAACAGGGTTGAACACTGAAGCTTTCTTT
J: TRBJ1-1
V: TRBV19
D: NA
size: many

CDR3: CSVWDSPYEQYF
DNA: TGCAGCGTTTGGGACAGTCCCTACGAGCAGTACTTC
J: TRBJ2-7
V: TRBV29-1
D: TRBD1
size: many

CDR3: CSASGVLGGEQYF
DNA: TGCAGTGCGTCCGGGGTATTGGGTGGCGAGCAGTACTTC
J: TRBJ2-7
V: TRBV20-1
D: NA
size: NA

CDR3: CASKRANSYEQYF
DNA: TGCGCCAGCAAAAGGGCCAACTCCTACGAGCAGTACTTC
J: TRBJ2-7
V: TRBV10-2
D: NA
size: few

CDR3: CATQIGYEQFF
DNA: TGTGCCACCCAAATCGGATATGAGCAGTTCTTC
J: TRBJ2-1
V: TRBV24-1
D: NA
size: NA

CDR3: CASSFSSNTGELFF
DNA: TGCGCCAGCAGCTTCTCATCGAACACCGGGGAGCTGTTTTTT
J: TRBJ2-2
V: TRBV5-1
D: NA
size: NA

CDR3: CASGTSGDEQYF
DNA: TGTGCCAGCGGGACTAGCGGCGACGAGCAGTACTTC
J: TRBJ2-7
V: TRBV9
D: TRBD2
size: NA

CDR3: CASKDGGAGNEQFF
DNA: TGTGCCAGCAAAGATGGAGGCGCAGGCAATGAGCAGTTCTTC
J: TRBJ2-1
V: TRBV7-3
D: NA
size: NA

CDR3: CASSPLGQYNSPLHF
DNA: TGTGCCAGCAGCCCTTTGGGACAATATAATTCACCCCTCCACTTT
J: TRBJ1-6
V: TRBV11-2
D: NA
size: NA

CDR3: CASSLVGTSGGGETQYF
DNA: TGTGCCAGCAGCTTAGTCGGGACTAGCGGGGGTGGAGAGACCCAGTACTTC
J: TRBJ2-5
V: TRBV7-3
D: TRBD2
size: NA

CDR3: CASSQDSGQNQPQHF
DNA: TGCGCCAGCAGCCAAGACTCGGGACAGAATCAGCCCCAGCATTTT
J: TRBJ1-5
V: TRBV4-3
D: TRBD1
size: NA

CDR3: CASCDIRGNTIYF
DNA: TGTGCCAGTTGCGATATAAGAGGAAACACCATATATTTT
J: TRBJ1-3
V: TRBV19
D: NA
size: many

CDR3: CASSQGGLQAYEQYF
DNA: TGTGCCAGCAGTCAGGGGGGACTTCAGGCCTACGAGCAGTACTTC
J: TRBJ2-7
V: TRBV3-1
D: NA
size: many

CDR3: CSEAGREGHGYTF
DNA: TGTAGCGAGGCAGGACGGGAGGGCCATGGCTACACCTTC
J: TRBJ1-2
V: TRBV29-1
D: NA
size: NA

CDR3: CATSNWPLNTEAFF
DNA: TGTGCCACCAGCAATTGGCCCCTGAACACTGAAGCTTTCTTT
J: TRBJ1-1
V: TRBV15
D: NA
size: NA

CDR3: CASSLRGDEQFF
DNA: TGTGCCAGCAGCCTAAGGGGGGATGAGCAGTTCTTC
J: TRBJ2-1
V: TRBV7-8
D: NA
size: NA

CDR3: CASSFRILYEQYF
DNA: TGTGCCAGCAGCTTCCGTATACTGTACGAGCAGTACTTC
J: TRBJ2-7
V: TRBV7-2
D: NA
size: many

CDR3: CASSQAMGSNQPQHF
DNA: TGTGCCAGCAGCCAAGCGATGGGTAGCAATCAGCCCCAGCATTTT
J: TRBJ1-5
V: TRBV3-1
D: NA
size: few

CDR3: CASTPRRGRVTGELFF
DNA: TGTGCCAGTACCCCACGACGGGGTAGAGTTACCGGGGAGCTGTTTTTT
J: TRBJ2-2
V: TRBV19
D: NA
size: many

CDR3: CASSLDFGQGISVMDHEQFF
DNA: TGCGCCAGCAGCTTGGACTTTGGACAGGGGATCTCAGTCATGGACCATGAGCAGTTCTTC
J: TRBJ2-1
V: TRBV5-1
D: TRBD1
size: NA

CDR3: CSAKGAADTQYF
DNA: TGCAGTGCTAAGGGGGCGGCAGATACGCAGTATTTT
J: TRBJ2-3
V: TRBV20-1
D: TRBD1
size: NA

CDR3: CASSFDGSNQPQHF
DNA: TGCGCCAGCAGCTTCGACGGTAGCAATCAGCCCCAGCATTTT
J: TRBJ1-5
V: TRBV5-1
D: NA
size: NA

CDR3: CATSDPRTASNQPQHF
DNA: TGTGCCACCAGTGACCCCCGGACAGCCAGCAATCAGCCCCAGCATTTT
J: TRBJ1-5
V: TRBV24-1
D: NA
size: few

CDR3: CATSDESGRPFF
DNA: TGTGCCACCAGTGATGAGTCAGGGAGACCGTTTTTT
J: TRBJ2-2
V: TRBV24-1
D: NA
size: many

CDR3: CASSAWDDYNEQFF
DNA: TGTGCCAGCAGCGCCTGGGACGATTACAATGAGCAGTTCTTC
J: TRBJ2-1
V: TRBV11-1
D: NA
size: many

CDR3: CASSLVSGRHLETQYF
DNA: TGTGCCAGCAGCTTAGTTAGCGGGAGGCATTTAGAGACCCAGTACTTC
J: TRBJ2-5
V: TRBV7-2
D: TRBD2
size: many

CDR3: CASSLGAGLYNEQFF
DNA: TGTGCCAGCAGCTTAGGGGCAGGCCTCTACAATGAGCAGTTCTTC
J: TRBJ2-1
V: TRBV7-9
D: NA
size: many

CDR3: CASSLTTQGGGEKLFF
DNA: TGTGCCAGCAGCTTAACCACACAGGGGGGAGGTGAAAAACTGTTTTTT
J: TRBJ1-4
V: TRBV11-1
D: TRBD1
size: NA

CDR3: CASALVGSSYNSPLHF
DNA: TGTGCCAGCGCCTTAGTCGGGAGCTCCTATAATTCACCCCTCCACTTT
J: TRBJ1-6
V: TRBV7-6
D: NA
size: many

CDR3: CSVREVGYEQYF
DNA: TGCAGCGTGAGAGAGGTTGGGTACGAGCAGTACTTC
J: TRBJ2-7
V: TRBV29-1
D: NA
size: few

CDR3: CSAETSGRLTYEQYF
DNA: TGCAGTGCCGAGACTAGCGGGAGGTTGACCTACGAGCAGTACTTC
J: TRBJ2-7
V: TRBV20-1
D: TRBD2
size: once

CDR3: CASSGRGKGTEAFF
DNA: TGTGCCAGCAGTGGGCGGGGCAAGGGCACTGAAGCTTTCTTT
J: TRBJ1-1
V: TRBV2
D: NA
size: NA

CDR3: CASSLGEMNTEAFF
DNA: TGTGCCAGCAGTTTAGGTGAGATGAACACTGAAGCTTTCTTT
J: TRBJ1-1
V: TRBV9
D: NA
size: NA

CDR3: CASSYRGQLYGYTF
DNA: TGTGCCAGCAGTTACCGGGGACAGCTCTATGGCTACACCTTC
J: TRBJ1-2
V: TRBV6-5
D: TRBD1
size: NA

CDR3: CASSADSSNTEAFF
DNA: TGTGCCAGCAGTGCCGACAGTTCGAACACTGAAGCTTTCTTT
J: TRBJ1-1
V: TRBV6-1
D: NA
size: once

CDR3: CASSSDPGGFNEQFF
DNA: TGTGCCAGCAGTTCCGACCCGGGGGGATTCAATGAGCAGTTCTTC
J: TRBJ2-1
V: TRBV6-5
D: TRBD2
size: few

CDR3: CSARAVYRDTEAFF
DNA: TGCAGTGCTAGGGCAGTGTATCGAGATACTGAAGCTTTCTTT
J: TRBJ1-1
V: TRBV20-1
D: NA
size: NA

CDR3: CAWSDGGQNYGYTF
DNA: TGTGCCTGGAGTGACGGGGGGCAGAACTATGGCTACACCTTC
J: TRBJ1-2
V: TRBV30
D: NA
size: NA

CDR3: CASSEARGFGYTF
DNA: TGCGCCAGCAGTGAGGCTAGGGGATTTGGCTACACCTTC
J: TRBJ1-2
V: TRBV10-2
D: NA
size: many

CDR3: CASSLADRAGGYTF
DNA: TGTGCCAGCAGCTTAGCCGACAGGGCGGGTGGCTACACCTTC
J: TRBJ1-2
V: TRBV7-2
D: TRBD1
size: NA

CDR3: CASSAPGQGVEQYF
DNA: TGCGCCAGCAGCGCACCGGGACAGGGTGTCGAGCAGTACTTC
J: TRBJ2-7
V: TRBV4-1
D: TRBD1
size: many

CDR3: CASSLGQGEYEQYF
DNA: TGTGCCAGCAGCTTAGGTCAGGGAGAATACGAGCAGTACTTC
J: TRBJ2-7
V: TRBV7-6
D: NA
size: NA

CDR3: CTSSSEGDTQYF
DNA: TGTACCAGCAGCTCGGAGGGCGATACGCAGTATTTT
J: TRBJ2-3
V: TRBV7-9
D: NA
size: NA

CDR3: CAISESDWQGPASYEQYF
DNA: TGTGCCATCAGTGAGTCGGATTGGCAGGGGCCCGCTTCCTACGAGCAGTACTTC
J: TRBJ2-7
V: TRBV10-3
D: NA
size: few

CDR3: CASSPPNEKLFF
DNA: TGTGCCAGCAGCCCCCCAAATGAAAAACTGTTTTTT
J: TRBJ1-4
V: TRBV11-2
D: NA
size: many

CDR3: CASSLGQPQHF
DNA: TGTGCCAGCAGCCTCGGTCAGCCCCAGCATTTT
J: TRBJ1-5
V: TRBV12-3/TRBV12-4
D: NA
size: NA